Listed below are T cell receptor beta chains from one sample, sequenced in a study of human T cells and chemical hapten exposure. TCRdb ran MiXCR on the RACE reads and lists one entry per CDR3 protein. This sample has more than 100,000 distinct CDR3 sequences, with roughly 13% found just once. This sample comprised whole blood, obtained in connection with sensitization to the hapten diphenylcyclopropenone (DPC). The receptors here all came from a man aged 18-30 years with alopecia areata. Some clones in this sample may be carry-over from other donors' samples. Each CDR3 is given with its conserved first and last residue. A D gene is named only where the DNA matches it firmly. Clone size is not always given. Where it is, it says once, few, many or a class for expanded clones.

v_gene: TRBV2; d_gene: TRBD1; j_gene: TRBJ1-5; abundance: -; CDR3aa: CASRGQWNQPQHF; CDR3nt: TGTGCCAGCAGGGGACAGTGGAATCAGCCCCAGCATTTT
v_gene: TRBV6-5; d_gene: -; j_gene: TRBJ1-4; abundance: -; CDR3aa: CASSYSIGTGSNEKLFF; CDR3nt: TGTGCCAGCAGTTACTCGATTGGTACCGGATCTAATGAAAAACTGTTTTTT
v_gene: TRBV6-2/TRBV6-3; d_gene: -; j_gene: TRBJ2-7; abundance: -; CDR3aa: CASTDSRSSYEQYF; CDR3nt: TGTGCCAGCACCGACTCCAGAAGCTCCTACGAGCAGTACTTC
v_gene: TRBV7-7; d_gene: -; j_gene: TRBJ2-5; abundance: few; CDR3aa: CASSFGYQETQYF; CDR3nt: TGTGCCAGCAGCTTTGGGTACCAAGAGACCCAGTACTTC
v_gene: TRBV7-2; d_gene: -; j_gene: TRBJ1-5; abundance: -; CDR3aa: CASSFVGLQPQHF; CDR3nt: TGTGCCAGCAGCTTTGTGGGGCTCCAGCCCCAGCATTTT
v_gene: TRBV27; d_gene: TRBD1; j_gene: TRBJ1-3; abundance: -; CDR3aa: CASSLRQGLNTIYF; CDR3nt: TGTGCCAGCAGTCTCCGACAGGGTTTAAACACCATATATTTT
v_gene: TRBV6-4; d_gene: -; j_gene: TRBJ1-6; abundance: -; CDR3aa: CASSRDGGNSPLHF; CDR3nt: TGTGCCAGCAGTCGGGACGGAGGGAATTCACCCCTCCACTTT
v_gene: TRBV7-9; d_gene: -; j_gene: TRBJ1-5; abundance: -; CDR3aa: CASSLGQNSERNQPQHF; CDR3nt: TGTGCCAGCAGCTTAGGTCAGAATTCGGAACGAAATCAGCCCCAGCATTTT
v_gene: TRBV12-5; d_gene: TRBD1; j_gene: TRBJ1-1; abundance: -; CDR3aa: CASVSDRTNTEAFF; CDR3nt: TGTGCTAGTGTATCGGACAGGACGAACACTGAAGCTTTCTTT
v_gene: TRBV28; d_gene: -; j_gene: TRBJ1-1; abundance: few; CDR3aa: CASSFSWNTEAFF; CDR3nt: TGTGCCAGCAGTTTCAGTTGGAACACTGAAGCTTTCTTT
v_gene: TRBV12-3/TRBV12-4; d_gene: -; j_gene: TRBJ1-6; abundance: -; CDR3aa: CASRIGYSPLHF; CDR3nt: TGTGCCAGCAGAATAGGTTATTCACCCCTCCACTTT
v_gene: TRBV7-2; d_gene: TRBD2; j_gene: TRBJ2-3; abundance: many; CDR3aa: CASSWSGGDLLTTDTQYF; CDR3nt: TGTGCCAGCAGCTGGAGCGGGGGGGACCTTCTAACAACAGATACGCAGTATTTT
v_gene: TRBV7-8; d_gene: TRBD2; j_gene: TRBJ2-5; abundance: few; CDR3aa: CASSQLALETQYF; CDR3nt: TGTGCCAGCAGCCAACTAGCGTTAGAGACCCAGTACTTC
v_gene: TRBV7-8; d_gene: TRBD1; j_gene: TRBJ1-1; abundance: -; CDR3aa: CASSVGQGTTEAFF; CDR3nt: TGTGCCAGCAGCGTAGGACAGGGAACCACTGAAGCTTTCTTT
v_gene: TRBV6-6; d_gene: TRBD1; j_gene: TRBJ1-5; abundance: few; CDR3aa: CASSPSYLTGGSSQPQHF; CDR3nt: TGTGCCAGCAGCCCTTCCTATTTAACAGGGGGGTCGAGTCAGCCCCAGCATTTT
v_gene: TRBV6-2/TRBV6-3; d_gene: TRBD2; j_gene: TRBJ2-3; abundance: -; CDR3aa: CASSWNGRSTDTQYF; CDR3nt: TGTGCCAGCAGTTGGAACGGGAGGAGCACAGATACGCAGTATTTT
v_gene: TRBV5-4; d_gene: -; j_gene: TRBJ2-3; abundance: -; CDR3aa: CASSLEPDTQYF; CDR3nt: TGTGCCAGCAGCTTGGAACCAGATACGCAGTATTTT
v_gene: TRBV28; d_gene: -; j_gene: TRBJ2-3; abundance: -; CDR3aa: CASSPPADTQYF; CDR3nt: TGTGCCAGCAGTCCACCAGCAGATACGCAGTATTTT
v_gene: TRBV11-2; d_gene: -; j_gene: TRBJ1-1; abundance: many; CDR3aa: CASSSLKAMNTEAFF; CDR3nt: TGTGCCAGCAGCTCGTTAAAGGCCATGAACACTGAAGCTTTCTTT
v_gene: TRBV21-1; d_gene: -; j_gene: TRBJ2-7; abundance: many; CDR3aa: CASSNPKLSTYEQYF; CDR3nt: TGTGCCAGCAGCAACCCAAAACTATCAACCTACGAGCAGTACTTC
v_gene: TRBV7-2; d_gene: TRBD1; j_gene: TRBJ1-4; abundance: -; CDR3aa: CASTLTGEKEKLYF; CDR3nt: TGTGCCAGCACCCTGACAGGGGAGAAGGAAAAACTGTATTTT
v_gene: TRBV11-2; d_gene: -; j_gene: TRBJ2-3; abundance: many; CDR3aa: CASSALTGRSSTDTQYF; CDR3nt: TGTGCCAGCAGCGCCCTGACAGGCCGATCTAGCACAGATACGCAGTATTTT
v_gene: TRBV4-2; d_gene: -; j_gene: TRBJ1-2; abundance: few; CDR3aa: CASSQDATGDYGYTF; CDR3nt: TGTGCCAGCAGCCAAGATGCTACGGGCGATTATGGCTACACCTTC
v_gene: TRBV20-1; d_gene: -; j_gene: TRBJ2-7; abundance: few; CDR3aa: CSARERAVFSYEQYF; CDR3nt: TGCAGTGCTAGAGAACGGGCAGTCTTTTCCTACGAGCAGTACTTC
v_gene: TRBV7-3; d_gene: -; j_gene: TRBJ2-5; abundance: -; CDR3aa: CASSNGQQETQYF; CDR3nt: TGTGCCAGCAGCAATGGACAGCAAGAGACCCAGTACTTC
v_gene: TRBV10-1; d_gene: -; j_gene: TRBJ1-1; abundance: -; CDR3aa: CASSGTRAATEAFF; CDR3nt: TGCGCCAGCAGTGGGACAAGGGCAGCCACTGAAGCTTTCTTT
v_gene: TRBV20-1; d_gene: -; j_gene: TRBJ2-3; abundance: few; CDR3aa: CSASPGDTDTQYF; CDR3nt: TGCAGTGCTAGTCCCGGGGACACAGATACGCAGTATTTT
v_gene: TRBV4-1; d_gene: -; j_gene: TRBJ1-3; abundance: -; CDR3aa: CASSRGGGSGNTIYF; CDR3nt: TGCGCCAGCAGCCGCGGGGGCGGCTCTGGAAACACCATATATTTT
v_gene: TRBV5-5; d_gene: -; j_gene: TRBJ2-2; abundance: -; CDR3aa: CASSQAGQGPGPF; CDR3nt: TGTGCCAGCAGCCAAGCGGGCCAAGGTCCCGGGCCCTTT
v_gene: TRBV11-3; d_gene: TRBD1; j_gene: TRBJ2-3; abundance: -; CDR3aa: CASSLTDRGTDTQYF; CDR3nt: TGTGCCAGCAGCTTAACGGACAGGGGCACAGATACGCAGTATTTT
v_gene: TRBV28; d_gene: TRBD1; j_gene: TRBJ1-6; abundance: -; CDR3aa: CASSLKGQMNSPLHF; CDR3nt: TGTGCCAGCAGTCTAAAGGGACAGATGAATTCACCCCTCCACTTT
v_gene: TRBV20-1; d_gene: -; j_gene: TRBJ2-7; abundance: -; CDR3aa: CSAHEPLASYEQYF; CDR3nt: TGCAGTGCTCACGAACCCCTAGCCAGCTACGAGCAGTACTTC
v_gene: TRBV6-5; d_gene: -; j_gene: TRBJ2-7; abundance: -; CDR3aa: CASSKQVSKRFEQYF; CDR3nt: TGTGCCAGCAGCAAACAGGTTTCAAAGAGGTTCGAGCAGTACTTC
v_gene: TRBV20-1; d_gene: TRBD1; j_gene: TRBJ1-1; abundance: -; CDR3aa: CSASRGGANTEAFF; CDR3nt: TGCAGTGCCTCCAGGGGGGGCGCGAACACTGAAGCTTTCTTT
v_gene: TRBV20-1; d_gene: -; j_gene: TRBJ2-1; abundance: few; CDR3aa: CSANRPTSKQFF; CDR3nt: TGCAGTGCTAATAGACCGACTTCTAAGCAGTTCTTC
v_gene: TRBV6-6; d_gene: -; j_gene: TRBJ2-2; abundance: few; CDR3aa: CASSSKTPANTGELFF; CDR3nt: TGTGCCAGCAGTTCTAAGACACCCGCGAACACCGGGGAGCTGTTTTTT
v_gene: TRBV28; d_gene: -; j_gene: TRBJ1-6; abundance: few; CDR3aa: CASSPRPSPLHF; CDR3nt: TGTGCCAGCAGTCCTAGACCTTCACCCCTCCACTTT
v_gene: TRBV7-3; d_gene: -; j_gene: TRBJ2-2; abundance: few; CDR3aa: CASSPQTGELFF; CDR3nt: TGTGCCAGCAGCCCCCAGACCGGGGAGCTGTTTTTT
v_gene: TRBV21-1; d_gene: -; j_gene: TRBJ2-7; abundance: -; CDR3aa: CASSKRRKAGATTYEQYF; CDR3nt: TGTGCCAGCAGCAAAAGAAGAAAGGCAGGCGCGACAACCTACGAGCAGTACTTC
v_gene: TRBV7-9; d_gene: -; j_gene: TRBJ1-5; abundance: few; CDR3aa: CASSLGASQPQHF; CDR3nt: TGTGCCAGCAGCTTAGGGGCGTCCCAGCCCCAGCATTTT
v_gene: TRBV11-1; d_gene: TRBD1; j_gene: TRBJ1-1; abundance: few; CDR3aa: CASSTRTGKAFF; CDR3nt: TGTGCCAGCAGCACCAGGACAGGAAAAGCTTTCTTT